Following are 25 T cell receptor beta chains from one sample sequenced in a study of beta chain features in type 1 diabetes. Reverse transcription of all isolated RNA meant that expressed TCRB transcripts were sequenced. Sequencing used immunoSEQ multiplex PCR; TCRdb keeps in-frame clones, though not all of them. The sample holds over 200,000 clones; approximately 11% are singletons and the top ten take more than 0.015%. Study-level results: Shortening of TCRB CDR3s, moderate but significant, appeared in all four CD4+ subsets of Type 1 diabetes patients.

Their specific antigens are unknown. Sequenced sample: naive CD4+ T cells from blood. The receptors come from a man aged 30 to 45 with type 1 diabetes.

This sequence joins TRBV5-1 and TRBJ2-7; 11 bases are shared with TRBD2. The CDR3 consists of 16 residues. With V trimmed by 0 bases and J by 3 bases, 5 bases remained unmatched. CDR1 SGHRS and CDR2 YFSETQ come from the germline V gene. CDR3 in amino acids: CASSLGATSGVYEQYF. The CDR3 nucleotides are TGCGCCAGCAGCTTGGGGGCGACTAGCGGGGTCTACGAGCAGTACTTC.

This clone has a handful of counts. The gene calls are TRBV14 and TRBJ1-6, with D possibly matching TRBD1 (6 bases). Germline V gene lookup returns CDR1 SGHDN and CDR2 FVKESK. V was clipped by 0 bases and J by 8 bases, with 8 bases between them. The CDR3 is made up of 14 amino acids. The CDR3 DNA sequence: TGTGCCAGCAGCCAAGACCAGGGGTATTCACCCCTCCACTTT. Protein sequence: CASSQDQGYSPLHF.

This clone was seen a few times. The chain carries TRBV11-2 and TRBJ2-2; 7 bases line up with TRBD2. In germline, CDR1 is SGHAT, CDR2 FQNNGV. This CDR3 region has 15 residues. Germline trimming cut 5 bases from V and 4 bases from J; bases unmatched to any gene: 7. The CDR3 nucleotides read TGTGCCAGCAGCAAGCGGGGAGGGAGCACCGGGGAGCTGTTTTTT. Translation gives CASSKRGGSTGELFF.

This chain connects TRBV27 to TRBJ2-3; 11 bases match TRBD2. This CDR3 spans 17 amino acids. Germline CDR1 is MNHEY and CDR2 is SMNVEV (reference sequence). The junction had 9 bases not matched to a gene; V was cut back by 5 bases and J by 2 bases. The CDR3 nucleotides read TGTGCCAGCAGTGAGCCGGGACTAGCGGCCTCCACAGATACGCAGTATTTT. The encoded protein is CASSEPGLAASTDTQYF.

The V and J genes are TRBV9 and TRBJ2-2, with a weak D call TRBD1 (5 bases). From germline, CDR1 is SGDLS and CDR2 YYNGEE. V was pared by 2 bases and J by 6 bases, with 8 bases between. The length of the CDR3 is 13 residues. Written as DNA, the CDR3 is TGTGCCAGCAGCGTTCAAGGGGCCGGGGAGCTGTTTTTT. Translated, it gives CASSVQGAGELFF.

This clone occurred a few times. This chain connects TRBV7-3 to TRBJ2-5; D is unclear. This CDR3 comprises 13 residues. Per the germline V gene, CDR1 is SGHTA and CDR2 is FQGTGA. Between the trimmed V and J ends, which lost 0 bases and 2 bases, there was a span of 4 bases. CDR3 sequence: CASSLTLQETQYF. CDR3 sequence (DNA): TGTGCCAGCAGCTTAACTCTTCAAGAGACCCAGTACTTC.

The chain couples TRBV5-1 to TRBJ2-3; 7 positions agree with TRBD2. With 0 bases clipped from V and 9 bases from J, the junction kept 4 bases outside the gene matches. The germline CDR1 and CDR2 sequences are SGHRS and YFSETQ. This CDR3 comprises 13 residues. DNA for the CDR3: TGCGCCAGCAGCTTGGAAGCGGGGCCGACGCAGTATTTT. Protein product: CASSLEAGPTQYF.

This clone was observed a handful of times. The CDR3 loop is CASSMLNRPEPQHF. In DNA form, the CDR3 reads TGTGCCAGTAGTATGTTGAACCGCCCGGAGCCCCAGCATTTT. V usage is TRBV19 and J usage is TRBJ1-5; D uncertain. V was trimmed by 3 bases and J by 8 bases, leaving 14 bases between them. The CDR3 consists of 14 residues. Germline V gives CDR1 LNHDA, CDR2 SQIVND (reference sequence).

The V call is TRBV2, the J call TRBJ2-7; the D is unclear. The CDR3 is 11 residues long. Between the trimmed V and J ends, which lost 6 bases and 6 bases, there was a span of 9 bases. Germline V gene lookup returns CDR1 SNHLY and CDR2 FYNNEI. The CDR3 loop reads CASRATGEQYF. In DNA form, the CDR3 reads TGTGCCAGCAGAGCAACTGGCGAGCAGTACTTC.

A few counts support this clone. V gene TRBV11-1 combines with J gene TRBJ2-1; possible D gene TRBD2, 6 bases. In germline, CDR1 is SGHAT, CDR2 FQDESV (reference sequence). The CDR3 spans 14 residues. Trimming left V 7 bases short and J 4 bases short, with 14 bases between. CDR3 nucleotide sequence: TGTGCCAGCAAGGGCGGGGCGGGATACAATGAGCAGTTCTTC. Translation gives CASKGGAGYNEQFF.

The genes are TRBV7-2 and TRBJ2-7; tentative D call: TRBD2 (6 bases). Germline V gene sequence: CDR1 SGHTA, CDR2 FQGNSA. The CDR3 contains 14 residues. V lost 2 bases, J lost 0 bases, and 8 bases lay in between. The CDR3 bases are TGTGCCAGCAGCTTAACGGGACTCTCCTACGAGCAGTACTTC. Protein: CASSLTGLSYEQYF.

J is TRBJ1-1 and V is TRBV5-1; no clear D gene. V lost 0 bases and J lost 1, with 10 bases in between. Germline CDR1 is SGHRS and CDR2 is YFSETQ. The CDR3 is 15 amino acids. CDR3 sequence: CASSLVTAGNTEAFF. The CDR3, as DNA: TGCGCCAGCAGCTTGGTCACTGCGGGGAACACTGAAGCTTTCTTT.

The chain combines TRBV27 with TRBJ1-4, with TRBD1 as a possible D gene (6 bases). CDR1 MNHEY and CDR2 SMNVEV come from the germline V gene (reference sequence). V lost 2 bases and J 7 bases, leaving 11 bases between the germline ends. This CDR3 is built from 14 residues. In DNA form, the CDR3 reads TGTGCCAGCAGTTTAGCAGGGGCCGGTGAAAAACTGTTTTTT. It codes for CASSLAGAGEKLFF. Combining the CDR3 with reference TRBV27 and TRBJ1-4 gives the whole variable domain EAQVTQNPRYLITVTGKKLTVTCSQNMNHEYMSWYRQDPGLGLRQIYYSMNVEVTDKGDVPEGYKVSRKEKRNFPLILESPSPNQTSLYFCASSLAGAGEKLFFGSGTQLSVL.

The V gene is TRBV18, the J gene TRBJ1-6, with 8 bases identical to TRBD1. The CDR3 is 13 amino acids. J gave up 10 bases and V 4 bases, and 3 bases lay outside the gene matches. The germline CDR1 and CDR2 sequences are KGHSH and LQKENI. As DNA, the CDR3 is TGTGCCAGCTCACTGACAGGGGACTCACCCCTCCACTTT. Protein product: CASSLTGDSPLHF. The full variable domain, completed using reference TRBV18 and TRBJ1-6, is NAGVMQNPRHLVRRRGQEARLRCSPMKGHSHVYWYRQLPEEGLKFMVYLQKENIIDESGMPKERFSAEFPKEGPSILRIQQVVRGDSAAYFCASSLTGDSPLHFGNGTRLTVT.

This clone was counted a few times. The chain joins TRBV11-2 to TRBJ2-3; unclear D gene. Trimming cost V 1 base and J 6 bases, with 8 bases left between them. Germline V gene sequence: CDR1 SGHAT, CDR2 FQNNGV. CDR3 length: 13 amino acids. This CDR3 reads CASSLGARDTQYF. The CDR3 region has the DNA TGTGCCAGCAGCTTAGGCGCCAGGGATACGCAGTATTTT.

This rearrangement joins TRBV21-1 to TRBJ1-1; the D segment call TRBD1 is taken from the table without a DNA check. TRBV21-1 is given as a pseudogene. There are 14 residues in the CDR3. The CDR3 DNA reads TGTGCCAGCAGCAAAGAACAGGGGAACACTGAAGCTTTCTTT. This translates into CASSKEQGNTEAFF.

This clone was counted a few times. The chain is built from TRBV29-1 and TRBJ1-2; possible D gene TRBD1, 6 bases. Germline V gives CDR1 SQVTM, CDR2 ANQGSEA. The CDR3 consists of 13 residues. V shed 8 bases and J shed 5 bases, with 18 bases lying between them. The CDR3 bases are TGCAGCACCTCGTCGGGACACGCATATGGCTACACCTTC. Protein product: CSTSSGHAYGYTF. Filled out from reference TRBV29-1 and TRBJ1-2, the complete variable domain reads SAVISQKPSRDICQRGTSLTIQCQVDSQVTMMFWYRQQPGQSLTLIATANQGSEATYESGFVIDKFPISRPNLTFSTLTVSNMSPEDSSIYLCSTSSGHAYGYTFGSGTRLTVV.

The genes are TRBV27 and TRBJ1-6, with a weak D call TRBD1 (5 bases). Germline-derived CDR1 and CDR2 are MNHEY and SMNVEV (reference sequence). V was cut by 2 bases and J by 5 bases, with 10 bases left in between. The CDR3 is 15 amino acids. CDR3 nucleotide sequence: TGTGCCAGCAGTTTACGGACATACGATAATTCACCCCTCCACTTT. This encodes CASSLRTYDNSPLHF.

This clone was counted a few times. The chain links TRBV5-4 to TRBJ1-2, with 7 bases fitting TRBD1. Germline CDR1 SGHNT, CDR2 YYREEE (reference sequence). This CDR3 has 14 residues. The V segment lost 4 bases and the J segment 4 bases; nucleotides outside the gene matches: 7. CDR3 sequence reads: CASSPKTGSYGYTF. The CDR3 nucleotides read TGTGCCAGCAGCCCGAAGACAGGGTCCTATGGCTACACCTTC.

The gene calls are TRBV5-1 and TRBJ2-5; D uncertain. CDR1 is SGHRS and CDR2 is YFSETQ in the germline V gene. The CDR3 extends over 12 amino acids. The V and J ends lost 2 bases and 3 bases respectively, with 5 bases between them. The CDR3 DNA reads TGCGCCAGCAGCTTTGGCAAAGAGACCCAGTACTTC. Amino acids: CASSFGKETQYF.

The rearrangement links TRBV11-2 to TRBJ2-7, with 7 bases identical to TRBD2. The CDR3 extends over 14 amino acids. In germline, CDR1 is SGHAT, CDR2 FQNNGV. V shed 5 bases and J 4 bases; nucleotides not matched to a gene: 8. For the CDR3, the DNA is TGTGCCAGCAGCGGGGGGGGGTCTGAGTACGAGCAGTACTTC. Its protein is CASSGGGSEYEQYF.

This sequence joins TRBV6-1 and TRBJ2-3, with 8 bases that match TRBD1. After removal of 2 bases from V and 2 bases from J, the junction contained 3 bases not matched to a gene. Germline CDR1 MNHNS, CDR2 SASEGT. The CDR3 is 15 amino acids. Written as DNA, the CDR3 is TGTGCCAGCAGTGAACAGGGGGCCTTCACAGATACGCAGTATTTT. This translates into CASSEQGAFTDTQYF.

The chain is built from TRBV2 and TRBJ1-1; 10 positions match TRBD1. The trim removed 4 bases at V and 11 bases at J, leaving 10 bases unmatched. This CDR3 comprises 14 residues. Germline-derived CDR1 and CDR2 are SNHLY and FYNNEI. The CDR3 sequence is CASSGRDRGLRAFF. In DNA, the CDR3 is TGTGCCAGCAGTGGCCGGGACAGGGGCTTGAGGGCTTTCTTT.

This clone was counted between two and nine times. V and J are TRBV5-8 and TRBJ2-7, with D hard to call. The CDR3 runs to 14 residues. Deletions cut 0 bases from V and 0 bases from J, with 7 bases between. Germline CDR1 SGHTS, CDR2 YDEGEE. CDR3 in amino acids: CASSLVSGSYEQYF. In DNA form, the CDR3 reads TGTGCCAGCAGCTTGGTGTCGGGCTCCTACGAGCAGTACTTC.

This clone has only a few counts. The rearrangement uses TRBV2 and TRBJ2-7; 7 bases agree with TRBD2. The length of the CDR3 is 13 residues. Germline V CDR1 and CDR2: SNHLY, FYNNEI. The V gene end was trimmed by 3 bases and the J gene end by 7 bases; junction bases not matched to a gene: 6. The CDR3 DNA reads TGTGCCAGCAGTGACCGACGAGCGGGGGAGCAGTACTTC. This sequence encodes CASSDRRAGEQYF.